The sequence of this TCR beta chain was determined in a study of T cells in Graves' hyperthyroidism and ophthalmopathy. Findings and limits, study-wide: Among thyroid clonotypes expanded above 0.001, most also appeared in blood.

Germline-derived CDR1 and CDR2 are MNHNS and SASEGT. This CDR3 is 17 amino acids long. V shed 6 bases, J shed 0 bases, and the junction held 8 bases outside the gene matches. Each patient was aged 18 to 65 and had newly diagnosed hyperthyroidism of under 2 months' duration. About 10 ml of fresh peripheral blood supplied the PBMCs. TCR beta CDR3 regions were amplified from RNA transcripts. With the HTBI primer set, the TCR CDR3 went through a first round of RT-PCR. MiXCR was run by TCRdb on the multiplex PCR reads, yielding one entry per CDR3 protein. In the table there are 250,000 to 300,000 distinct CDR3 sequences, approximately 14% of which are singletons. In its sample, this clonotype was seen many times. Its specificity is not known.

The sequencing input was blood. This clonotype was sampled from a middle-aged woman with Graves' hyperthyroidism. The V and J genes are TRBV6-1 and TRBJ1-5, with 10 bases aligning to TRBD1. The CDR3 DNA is TGTGCCAGCAGAACCGGGACAGGGGCTTATAGCAATCAGCCCCAGCATTTT. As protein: CASRTGTGAYSNQPQHF.